This record concerns one T cell receptor beta chain sequence. The antigen remains unidentified. These data belong to a study of beta chain features in type 1 diabetes. Expressed TCRB transcripts were sequenced after all isolated RNA was converted to cDNA. Sequencing was performed with immunoSEQ multiplex PCR; in TCRdb, only in-frame clones are kept and a portion is missing. Of about 150,000 clones listed, under 9.5% are singletons. The CDR3 spans 14 residues. V lost 3 bases and J lost 5, with 14 bases in between. Germline CDR1 is MGHRA and CDR2 is YSYEKL. Regarding the study as a whole: Cells with high TCR expression could be over-represented by cDNA sequencing. A possible short-template PCR bias applies equally to patients and controls. A moderate, significant TCRB CDR3 shortening appeared in type 1 diabetes across four CD4+ subsets. VDJ junctions from patients with type 1 diabetes contained fewer insertions and more deletions.

The chain is built from TRBV4-1 and TRBJ2-7; D perhaps matches TRBD1 (6 bases). The sequenced sample consisted of central memory CD4+ T cells from blood. This TCR came from a man younger than 35 in good health. CDR3 residues: CASSHHRVPDEQYF. The CDR3 DNA reads as TGCGCCAGCAGCCATCACAGGGTTCCCGACGAGCAGTACTTC.